These T cell receptor beta chains were read from a single sample in a study of cytotoxic CD8 clonotypes in ibrutinib-treated CLL. Profiling relied on immunoSEQ multiplex PCR, and the TCRdb table lists in-frame clones only, not all of them. The table has more than 85,000 clones, 60% to 80% seen once. The sample consisted of PBMCs, taken after 24 months of ibrutinib treatment. These receptors all come from a human donor with chronic lymphocytic leukemia. Both conserved end residues are part of each CDR3. The order of the fields is D gene, clone size, V gene, J gene, CDR3 DNA, CDR3 protein. A D gene is named only where the DNA matches it firmly. Clone size is shown for a subset of rows, as once, few, many or a class of expanded clone.

D: TRBD1
size: -
V: TRBV28
J: TRBJ1-2
DNA: TGTGCCAGCAGGAGAGGGGGCGCGTTCGTCGTCGGCTACACCTTC
CDR3: CASRRGGAFVVGYTF

D: TRBD2
size: -
V: TRBV9
J: TRBJ2-3
DNA: TGTGCCAGCAGCCTACGAACCGGGAGGGGTACAGATACGCAGTATTTT
CDR3: CASSLRTGRGTDTQYF

D: TRBD1
size: -
V: TRBV19
J: TRBJ1-1
DNA: TGTGCCAGTAGTATTGGACAGGGGGTCACTGAAGCTTTCTTT
CDR3: CASSIGQGVTEAFF

D: TRBD1
size: -
V: TRBV9
J: TRBJ1-1
DNA: TGTGCCAGCAGCCGGCGGGGGGACAGCATACCGAACACTGAAGCTTTCTTT
CDR3: CASSRRGDSIPNTEAFF

D: TRBD1
size: once
V: TRBV7-8
J: TRBJ1-2
DNA: TGTGCCAGCAGCCCCCGGGACAGTTCCTATGGCTACACCTTC
CDR3: CASSPRDSSYGYTF

D: TRBD2
size: -
V: TRBV5-1
J: TRBJ2-1
DNA: TGCGCCAGCAGTTCTAGTAGCGGGAGGTACTCCTACAATGAGCAGTTCTTC
CDR3: CASSSSSGRYSYNEQFF

D: TRBD1
size: few
V: TRBV28
J: TRBJ1-5
DNA: TGTGCCAGCAGTTTCTACGGGACAGGCAATCAGCCCCAGCATTTT
CDR3: CASSFYGTGNQPQHF

D: TRBD2
size: -
V: TRBV2
J: TRBJ2-2
DNA: TGTGCCACCCCCCGGACTAGCGGCGAGAACACCGGGGAGCTGTTTTTT
CDR3: CATPRTSGENTGELFF

D: -
size: -
V: TRBV28
J: TRBJ1-5
DNA: TGTGCCAGCAGCCCCACAGGGAGGCCCGACCAGCCCCAGCATTTT
CDR3: CASSPTGRPDQPQHF

D: -
size: few
V: TRBV29-1
J: TRBJ1-1
DNA: TGCAGCGTTGAGCGGGGGCCTGAAGCTTTCTTT
CDR3: CSVERGPEAFF

D: -
size: -
V: TRBV2
J: TRBJ2-1
DNA: TGTGCCAGCAGTGTGGGACGGACCTACAATGAGCAGTTCTTC
CDR3: CASSVGRTYNEQFF

D: TRBD1
size: -
V: TRBV7-2
J: TRBJ2-7
DNA: TGTGCCAGCATCCTTACCCGGGACAGGGGGCATGAGCAGTACTTC
CDR3: CASILTRDRGHEQYF

D: -
size: -
V: TRBV6-5
J: TRBJ1-1
DNA: TGTGCCAGCAGTTCGATAATACAGGATACGAACACTGAAGCTTTCTTT
CDR3: CASSSIIQDTNTEAFF

D: -
size: -
V: TRBV4-2
J: TRBJ2-7
DNA: TGTGCCAGCAGCCCGACCCCGGCGTATACCTACGAGCAGTACTTC
CDR3: CASSPTPAYTYEQYF

D: TRBD1
size: -
V: TRBV9
J: TRBJ2-2
DNA: TGTGCCAGCAGCGTAGGAACAGGGGTGTTAAAGAACACCGGGGAGCTGTTTTTT
CDR3: CASSVGTGVLKNTGELFF

D: -
size: -
V: TRBV18
J: TRBJ2-1
DNA: TGTGCCAGCTCACCAGTCGGACAGTCGGCCAATGAGCAGTTCTTC
CDR3: CASSPVGQSANEQFF

D: TRBD1
size: -
V: TRBV19
J: TRBJ2-5
DNA: TGTGCCAGTAGTACCGGACAGGGGAGGGAAGAGACCCAGTACTTC
CDR3: CASSTGQGREETQYF

D: -
size: -
V: TRBV27
J: TRBJ2-6
DNA: TGTGCCAGCAGTTTATCGTCCCGGAGCTCTGGGGCCAACGTCCTGACTTTC
CDR3: CASSLSSRSSGANVLTF

D: -
size: -
V: TRBV18
J: TRBJ1-6
DNA: TGTGCCAGCTCACGAGATTATGGAACCGGAGGGAATTCACCCCTCCACTTT
CDR3: CASSRDYGTGGNSPLHF

D: TRBD1
size: -
V: TRBV5-1
J: TRBJ1-2
DNA: TGCGCCAGCAGCTTGGATATCCGGGACAGGGTTAATGGCTACACCTTC
CDR3: CASSLDIRDRVNGYTF

D: TRBD1
size: few
V: TRBV27
J: TRBJ1-1
DNA: TGTGCCAGCAGTTTATATCCGAGTCTGACAGGGGGCATGTGGGCTTTCTTT
CDR3: CASSLYPSLTGGMWAFF

D: -
size: -
V: TRBV7-2
J: TRBJ2-7
DNA: TGTGCCAGCAGCTTAAGTTCGGGCTACGAGCAGTACTTC
CDR3: CASSLSSGYEQYF

D: -
size: -
V: TRBV5-6
J: TRBJ2-1
DNA: TGTGCCAGCCAGGGGGGGACCAGCTCCTACAATGAGCAGTTCTTC
CDR3: CASQGGTSSYNEQFF

D: -
size: -
V: TRBV15
J: TRBJ2-7
DNA: TGTGCCACCAGCAGAGTGCTGGGCCGGGGCGAGCAGTACTTC
CDR3: CATSRVLGRGEQYF

D: -
size: -
V: TRBV7-2
J: TRBJ1-5
DNA: TGTGCCAGCAGCCGGGGAGGGAATCAGCCCCAGCATTTT
CDR3: CASSRGGNQPQHF

D: -
size: -
V: TRBV6-1
J: TRBJ2-5
DNA: TGTGCCAGCAGTGAATTGCGAGGGCAGGGGACCCAGTACTTC
CDR3: CASSELRGQGTQYF

D: -
size: -
V: TRBV19
J: TRBJ1-5
DNA: TGTGCCAGTAGTATAGACAGGGGAGGACATCAGCCCCAGCATTTT
CDR3: CASSIDRGGHQPQHF

D: TRBD1
size: -
V: TRBV5-4
J: TRBJ2-2
DNA: TGTGCCAGCAGCTTGCGGACAGGGAGGAGTGACACCGGGGAGCTGTTTTTT
CDR3: CASSLRTGRSDTGELFF

D: -
size: once
V: TRBV29-1
J: TRBJ2-1
DNA: TGCAGCGTTGAAGGCGTACAGGGACGGGTTCGCGATGAGCAGTTCTTC
CDR3: CSVEGVQGRVRDEQFF

D: -
size: -
V: TRBV7-2
J: TRBJ2-3
DNA: TGTGCCAGCAGCTTGAACTGGTGGAGCACAGATACGCAGTATTTT
CDR3: CASSLNWWSTDTQYF

D: -
size: -
V: TRBV7-2
J: TRBJ1-5
DNA: TGTGCCAGCAGCCCACAGGGCCGCAATCAGCCCCAGCATTTT
CDR3: CASSPQGRNQPQHF

D: -
size: -
V: TRBV28
J: TRBJ2-3
DNA: TGTGCCAGCTGCCGCCAGGGACTCCCGGGCACAGATACGCAGTATTTT
CDR3: CASCRQGLPGTDTQYF

D: TRBD1
size: -
V: TRBV2
J: TRBJ1-1
DNA: TGTGCCAGCAATGGGGGGACAGGGATGAACACTGAAGCTTTCTTT
CDR3: CASNGGTGMNTEAFF

D: -
size: -
V: TRBV5-1
J: TRBJ1-1
DNA: TGCGCCAGCAGCTTGGAGGACAGTAAATTCACTGAAGCTTTCTTT
CDR3: CASSLEDSKFTEAFF

D: -
size: -
V: TRBV19
J: TRBJ1-5
DNA: TGTGCCAGTAGTAGCTCCCCCTTCGGTCAGCGCTATCAGCCCCAGCATTTT
CDR3: CASSSSPFGQRYQPQHF

D: -
size: -
V: TRBV28
J: TRBJ1-2
DNA: TGTGCCAGCACCAGGGCCTCCCCTCTCTATGGCTACACCTTC
CDR3: CASTRASPLYGYTF

D: TRBD1
size: few
V: TRBV29-1
J: TRBJ2-7
DNA: TGCAGCGCTTGGACAGGGGGGAAATACGAGCAGTACTTC
CDR3: CSAWTGGKYEQYF